The rows below give T cell receptor beta chains drawn from one sample of a study of cytomegalovirus exposure and HLA in healthy donors. Some clones are missing from TCRdb's copy, which holds only in-frame ones; the method was immunoSEQ multiplex PCR. The table lists 130,000 or so clones, approximately 81% of them singletons. Sequenced input: PBMCs. The receptor set was obtained from a woman between 35 and 50 years old in good health and CMV-seronegative. The CDR3 runs from the conserved cysteine through the conserved F or W. D genes are given only for firm matches. Some rows have no size entry. The others give once, few or many, or a class for an expanded clone.

size	length	V	D	J	CDR3	DNA
-	16	TRBV5-8	TRBD1	TRBJ2-7	CASSLAVGQRSYEQYF	TGTGCCAGCAGCCTCGCGGTGGGACAGAGATCCTACGAGCAGTACTTC
-	14	TRBV5-1	-	TRBJ1-5	CASSLEGGNQPQHF	TGCGCCAGCAGCTTGGAAGGGGGCAATCAGCCCCAGCATTTT
-	15	TRBV6-1	TRBD2	TRBJ2-2	CASSKAGGPGGELFF	TGTGCCAGCAGCAAAGCGGGGGGGCCTGGAGGGGAGCTGTTTTTT
few	12	TRBV6-5	-	TRBJ2-7	CASRTDSYEQYF	TGTGCCAGCAGGACGGACAGCTACGAGCAGTACTTC
few	12	TRBV6-5	TRBD1	TRBJ1-1	CASIRGGSEAFF	TGTGCCAGCATTCGAGGGGGCTCTGAAGCTTTCTTT
-	14	TRBV6-5	-	TRBJ1-2	CASSYPRHLLTYTF	TGTGCCAGCAGTTACCCTCGACACCTCCTTACCTACACCTTC
-	18	TRBV10-1	-	TRBJ1-5	CASSESRHHRVGNQPQHF	TGCGCCAGCAGTGAGTCGAGGCATCACAGGGTCGGCAATCAGCCCCAGCATTTT
-	16	TRBV7-2	-	TRBJ2-7	CASSLGLSGSSYEQYF	TGTGCCAGCAGTTTAGGACTAAGCGGCAGCTCCTACGAGCAGTACTTC
-	17	TRBV11-3	TRBD2	TRBJ2-7	CASSLEPLAGDSYEQYF	TGTGCCAGCAGCTTAGAACCACTAGCGGGGGACTCCTACGAGCAGTACTTC
few	15	TRBV11-2	TRBD1	TRBJ1-1	CASSYTRTGYNEAFF	TGTGCCAGCAGCTACACACGGACAGGATACAATGAAGCTTTCTTT
-	12	TRBV11-2	-	TRBJ1-2	CASSSGRGVDSF	TGTGCCAGCAGCTCCGGACGGGGGGTCGACTCCTTC
few	14	TRBV5-1	-	TRBJ1-1	CASSALTGNTEAFF	TGCGCCAGCAGCGCCCTGACGGGGAACACTGAAGCTTTCTTT
-	17	TRBV14	TRBD1	TRBJ2-2	CASSQELRTGGSGELFF	TGTGCCAGCAGCCAAGAGTTAAGGACAGGGGGCAGCGGGGAGCTGTTTTTT
-	16	TRBV4-3	-	TRBJ1-2	CASSQKQGDPIYGYTF	TGCGCCAGCAGCCAAAAACAGGGAGATCCTATCTATGGCTACACCTTC
once	11	TRBV11-2	-	TRBJ1-1	CASKDNSEAFF	TGTGCCAGCAAAGACAATTCTGAAGCTTTCTTT
few	15	TRBV5-1	TRBD1	TRBJ2-7	CASSRGSGGEAKQYF	TGCGCCAGCAGCCGAGGGTCAGGGGGCGAAGCTAAACAGTACTTC
-	13	TRBV11-2	-	TRBJ2-3	CASSRGGTDTQYF	TGTGCCAGCAGTCGAGGGGGAACAGATACGCAGTATTTT
few	15	TRBV6-4	-	TRBJ2-3	CASSDSVASTDTQYF	TGTGCCAGCAGTGACTCTGTAGCTAGCACAGATACGCAGTATTTT
-	20	TRBV6-1	TRBD2	TRBJ2-2	CASSALGVTSGRVGPGELFF	TGTGCCAGCAGTGCTCTAGGGGTGACTAGCGGGAGGGTGGGTCCCGGGGAGCTGTTTTTT
-	14	TRBV11-2	TRBD2	TRBJ2-7	CASSLGGLAYEQYF	TGTGCCAGCAGCTTAGGGGGACTAGCCTACGAGCAGTACTTC
-	14	TRBV28	TRBD2	TRBJ2-7	CATRTSGPPYEQYF	TGTGCCACCCGGACTAGCGGGCCACCCTACGAGCAGTACTTC
-	14	TRBV10-1	-	TRBJ2-3	CASSLGDSTDTQYF	TGCGCCAGCAGTCTAGGGGATAGCACAGATACGCAGTATTTT
once	14	TRBV9	TRBD2	TRBJ2-7	CASSVLAEPYEQYF	TGTGCCAGCAGCGTACTAGCGGAGCCCTACGAGCAGTACTTC
-	14	TRBV6-1	-	TRBJ1-3	CASTFRGSGNTIYF	TGTGCCAGCACCTTTAGGGGCAGTGGAAACACCATATATTTT
-	16	TRBV14	-	TRBJ2-2	CASSQVILANTGELFF	TGTGCCAGCAGCCAAGTAATACTAGCCAACACCGGGGAGCTGTTTTTT
-	12	TRBV6-6	-	TRBJ2-5	CASRPGQETQYF	TGTGCCAGCAGGCCGGGCCAAGAGACCCAGTACTTC
-	14	TRBV29-1	-	TRBJ2-5	CSVDGPQGVETQYF	TGCAGCGTGGACGGTCCACAGGGAGTTGAGACCCAGTACTTC
-	15	TRBV7-9	-	TRBJ1-2	CASSSWAGPSGGYTF	TGTGCCAGCAGCTCATGGGCAGGGCCATCCGGGGGCTACACCTTC
-	15	TRBV7-6	-	TRBJ2-7	CASSAQTGPSYEQYF	TGTGCCAGCAGCGCGCAGACAGGCCCCTCCTACGAGCAGTACTTC
-	11	TRBV5-1	-	TRBJ2-7	CASRLRGEQYF	TGCGCCAGCAGATTAAGAGGCGAGCAGTACTTC
-	16	TRBV4-2	-	TRBJ1-4	CASSRSLGATNEKLFF	TGTGCCAGCAGTCGCAGTCTAGGTGCAACTAATGAAAAACTGTTTTTT
-	17	TRBV11-2	-	TRBJ1-1	CASSSTAWFWGDTEAFF	TGTGCCAGCAGCTCCACTGCGTGGTTTTGGGGGGACACTGAAGCTTTCTTT
-	18	TRBV28	TRBD1	TRBJ2-7	CASSSPSAGQGRPYEQYF	TGTGCCAGCAGTTCACCGTCGGCGGGACAGGGGAGGCCCTACGAGCAGTACTTC
once	14	TRBV7-3	TRBD1	TRBJ1-2	CASSLGTGSFGYTF	TGTGCCAGCAGCTTAGGGACAGGGTCGTTCGGCTACACCTTC
once	16	TRBV9	-	TRBJ1-3	CASSVEHTSSGNTIYF	TGTGCCAGCAGCGTAGAACACACCAGCTCTGGAAACACCATATATTTT
-	16	TRBV4-2	-	TRBJ2-2	CASSQGGTYTAGELFF	TGTGCCAGCAGCCAAGGAGGGACATATACGGCCGGGGAGCTGTTTTTT
-	15	TRBV6-4	TRBD2	TRBJ2-1	CASSEFSGGYNEQFF	TGTGCCAGCAGTGAGTTTAGCGGGGGTTACAATGAGCAGTTCTTC
few	13	TRBV2	TRBD2	TRBJ2-7	CASRRAGVHEQYF	TGTGCCAGCAGGAGAGCGGGAGTCCACGAGCAGTACTTC
-	17	TRBV12-5	-	TRBJ1-1	CASGLVLQGSLDTEAFF	TGTGCTAGTGGTTTGGTACTTCAAGGGAGTTTGGACACTGAAGCTTTCTTT
-	15	TRBV5-1	TRBD1	TRBJ1-3	CASSLTGQGRNTIYF	TGCGCCAGCAGCTTGACGGGACAGGGGAGAAACACCATATATTTT
-	15	TRBV7-3	-	TRBJ2-3	CASSSNGGSADTQYF	TGTGCCAGCAGCTCAAACGGGGGTTCGGCAGATACGCAGTATTTT
-	14	TRBV19	-	TRBJ2-2	CASSPTYNTGELFF	TGTGCCAGTAGTCCAACCTATAACACCGGGGAGCTGTTTTTT
-	17	TRBV28	TRBD1	TRBJ2-7	CASSPSAGTGGDDEQYF	TGTGCCAGCAGTCCATCCGCCGGGACAGGGGGTGACGACGAGCAGTACTTC
-	17	TRBV10-1	TRBD1	TRBJ2-3	CAGGWTGIRNLTDTQYF	TGCGCCGGGGGGTGGACAGGGATTCGAAATCTCACAGATACGCAGTATTTT
once	20	TRBV6-4	TRBD1	TRBJ2-7	CASTQRRGRQGSPSSYEQYF	TGTGCCAGCACGCAGCGTAGAGGAAGACAGGGGTCTCCCAGCTCCTACGAGCAGTACTTC
-	14	TRBV19	TRBD1	TRBJ1-5	CASTRDSSNQPQHF	TGTGCCAGTACCCGGGACAGTAGCAATCAGCCCCAGCATTTT
-	17	TRBV5-1	TRBD2	TRBJ2-7	CASSPRPTSGSSYEQYF	TGCGCCAGCAGCCCCAGGCCGACTAGCGGGAGCTCCTACGAGCAGTACTTC
-	15	TRBV7-3	-	TRBJ2-2	CASSLRGANTGELFF	TGTGCCAGCAGCTTAAGGGGGGCGAACACCGGGGAGCTGTTTTTT
once	17	TRBV6-4	TRBD2	TRBJ2-1	CAGPSSDTSGGPGEQFF	TGTGCCGGACCCAGCAGTGACACGTCGGGAGGGCCGGGGGAGCAGTTCTTC
few	15	TRBV9	-	TRBJ2-7	CASSVDQDSNYEQYF	TGTGCCAGCAGCGTAGACCAGGACAGCAATTACGAGCAGTACTTC
once	11	TRBV30	-	TRBJ1-2	CAWGRVGGYTF	TGTGCCTGGGGTCGGGTGGGTGGCTACACCTTC
-	15	TRBV7-2	-	TRBJ2-1	CASSQGALRSNEQFF	TGTGCCAGCAGCCAAGGGGCTCTACGGAGTAATGAGCAGTTCTTC
-	15	TRBV5-4	TRBD2	TRBJ2-2	CASSENRGGTGELFF	TGTGCCAGCAGCGAGAACCGCGGGGGCACCGGGGAGCTGTTTTTT
few	13	TRBV4-1	-	TRBJ1-1	CASSQQQGTEAFF	TGCGCCAGCAGCCAACAACAGGGCACTGAAGCTTTCTTT